This T cell receptor (beta chain) was identified in a study of blood T cell repertoires in COVID-19. The repertoire was sequenced with immunoSEQ multiplex PCR; TCRdb's copy has only in-frame clones and lacks some. The data contain more than 200,000 clones, approximately 83% of them singletons. This CDR3 contains 15 residues. V lost 1 base, J lost 3 bases, and 6 bases stayed unmatched. Germline V gene lookup returns CDR1 LGHDT and CDR2 YNNKEL (reference sequence). The rearrangement links TRBV3-1 (or the pseudogene TRBV3-2) to TRBJ2-7; 7 nucleotides agree with TRBD2. This TCR came from a woman between 40 and 50 years old with active or convalescent COVID-19. Sequencing was performed on peripheral blood. The CDR3 region has the DNA TGTGCCAGCAGCCAAGCTACGGGAGGTTTCTACGAGCAGTACTTC. Protein sequence: CASSQATGGFYEQYF.